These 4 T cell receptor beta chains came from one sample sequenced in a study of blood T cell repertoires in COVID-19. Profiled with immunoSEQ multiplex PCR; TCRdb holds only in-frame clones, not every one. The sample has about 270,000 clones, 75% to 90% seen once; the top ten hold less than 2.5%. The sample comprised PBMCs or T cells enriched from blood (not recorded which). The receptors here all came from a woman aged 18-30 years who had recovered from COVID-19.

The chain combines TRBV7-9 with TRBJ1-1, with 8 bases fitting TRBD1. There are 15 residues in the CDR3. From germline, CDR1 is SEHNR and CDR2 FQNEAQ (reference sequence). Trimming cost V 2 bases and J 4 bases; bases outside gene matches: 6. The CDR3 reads CASSLQGAAGTEAFF. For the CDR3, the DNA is TGTGCCAGCAGCTTACAGGGGGCAGCAGGCACTGAAGCTTTCTTT. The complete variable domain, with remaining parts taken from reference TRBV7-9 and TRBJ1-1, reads DTGVSQNPRHKITKRGQNVTFRCDPISEHNRLYWYRQTLGQGPEFLTYFQNEAQLEKSRLLSDRFSAERPKGSFSTLEIQRTEQGDSAMYLCASSLQGAAGTEAFFGQGTRLTVV.

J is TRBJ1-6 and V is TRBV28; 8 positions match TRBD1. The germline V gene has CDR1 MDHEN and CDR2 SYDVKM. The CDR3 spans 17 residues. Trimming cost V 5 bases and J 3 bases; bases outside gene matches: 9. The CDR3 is CASSEHRGFGYNSPLHF. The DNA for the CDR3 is TGTGCCAGCAGTGAACACAGGGGGTTCGGCTATAATTCACCCCTCCACTTT.

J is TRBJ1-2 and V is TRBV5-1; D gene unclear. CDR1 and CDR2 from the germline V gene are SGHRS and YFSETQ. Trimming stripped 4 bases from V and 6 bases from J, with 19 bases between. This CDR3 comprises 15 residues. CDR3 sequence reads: CASSHGPKSGDGYTF. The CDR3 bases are TGCGCCAGCAGCCATGGACCGAAGAGCGGGGATGGCTACACCTTC.

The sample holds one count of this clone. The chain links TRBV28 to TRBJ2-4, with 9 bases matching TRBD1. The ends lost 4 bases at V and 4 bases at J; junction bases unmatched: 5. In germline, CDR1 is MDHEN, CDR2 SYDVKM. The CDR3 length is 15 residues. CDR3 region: CASSSPGQGKNIQYF. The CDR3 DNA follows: TGTGCCAGCAGTTCCCCGGGACAGGGAAAAAACATTCAGTACTTC.